This T cell receptor beta chain was sequenced for a study of identifying expanded T cells in peripheral blood. During the collection period, no donor immune events like infections were recorded. Method: immunoSEQ multiplex PCR; TCRdb's copy keeps in-frame clones and lacks some. The repertoire holds 90,000 to 120,000 clones, with around 89% as singletons. Findings of the study overall: Approximately 2-week clone count variance significantly increased as total template count grew.

To note about this clone: What it binds is not known.

This CDR3 comprises 15 residues. Germline lookup yields CDR1 SGHRS and CDR2 YFSETQ. The V gene end was trimmed by 4 bases and the J gene end by 6 bases; junction bases not matched to a gene: 8. Source material: blood. This receptor was taken from a person aged 18 to 75 in good health. This chain uses TRBV5-1 with TRBJ2-3; 10 nucleotides agree with TRBD1. CDR3 residues: CASSKNRDRGDTQYF. The CDR3 DNA sequence: TGCGCCAGCAGCAAAAACCGGGACAGGGGTGATACGCAGTATTTT.